The 2 T cell receptor beta chains listed next were all sequenced from one sample in a study of T cells in Graves' hyperthyroidism and ophthalmopathy. RNA transcripts served as the template for amplifying TCR beta CDR3 regions. First-round RT-PCR targeting the TCR CDR3 was performed with the HTBI primer set. TCRdb passed the multiplex PCR reads through MiXCR, listing each CDR3 protein once. Among about 760,000 distinct CDR3 sequences listed, about a third were seen once. Specimen: blood. Receptor source: a woman aged 40 to 50 with Graves' hyperthyroidism.

There are many counts of this clonotype. This chain uses TRBV28 with TRBJ1-2, with D uncertain. The germline V gene encodes CDR1 MDHEN and CDR2 SYDVKM. This CDR3 is 14 amino acids long. V gave up 7 bases and J gave up 2 bases, with 14 bases separating them. This CDR3 is CASTKSGGNYGYTF. The DNA of the CDR3 is TGTGCCAGCACCAAGTCAGGAGGGAACTATGGCTACACCTTC.

This clonotype has a handful of counts. The chain uses TRBV20-1 and TRBJ2-5; 11 bases are shared with TRBD2. Germline trimming cut 1 base from V and 2 bases from J; bases unmatched to any gene: 3. The germline gives CDR1 DFQATT, CDR2 SNEGSKA (reference sequence). The CDR3 runs 15 residues. CDR3 nucleotides: TGCAGTGCTAGAGGTGGGACTAGCGGACAAGAGACCCAGTACTTC. Protein: CSARGGTSGQETQYF.